This TCR beta chain was obtained from a study of identical twins. Regarding the study as a whole: One should note that invariant MAIT and iNKT cells could partly confound zero-insertion analyses. Out-of-frame sharing of TCR alpha in monozygotic twins was underestimated by models.

Remarks on this clonotype: Its antigen is not known.

Healthy Caucasians supplied all donations. Unique molecular identifiers were present on the cDNA, which also gained a universal primer site by template switching. MiXCR, applied by TCRdb to the 5' RACE reads, yields one record per CDR3 protein. The sample lists 750,000 to 950,000 distinct CDR3 sequences, approximately 13% occurring once. This CDR3 has 17 residues. Germline V gene sequence: CDR1 SGHVS, CDR2 FQNEAQ. V was clipped by 5 bases and J by 0 bases; unmatched bases: 7. The sample was also reused in another study, on yellow fever vaccine responses in identical twins.

Sequencing was done on a sample of PBMCs. The rearrangement links TRBV7-8 to TRBJ1-6; 7 bases are shared with TRBD1. This clonotype originated in a young woman in good health. In DNA form, the CDR3 reads TGTGCCAGCAGCGCCGAGACAGGGAGCTCCTATAATTCACCCCTCCACTTT. Translating it yields CASSAETGSSYNSPLHF.